This T cell receptor (beta chain) was profiled in a study of identical twins. This clonotype was counted only a few times. Its target is unknown. Findings of the study overall: These conclusions were based on statistical analysis (cross-sectional, not following the same donors).

TCRdb called the 5' RACE reads again in MiXCR, with one record for every CDR3 protein. The sample includes roughly 350,000 distinct CDR3 sequences, 10% to 15% seen only once; the top ten take 7.2%. J lost 3 bases, V lost 9 bases, and 7 bases had no gene match. CDR3 length equals 15 residues. Germline V CDR1 and CDR2: ENHRY, SYGVKD. The same sample was also studied in work on yellow fever vaccine responses in identical twins.

The chain joins TRBV10-3 to TRBJ2-7; 14 nucleotides line up with TRBD2. The TCR was taken from a woman younger than 30 in good health. The material sequenced was CD8+ T cells sorted from blood. The CDR3 nucleotides are TGTGCCATACTGTCGGGGACTAGCGGGAGCTACGAGCAGTACTTC. Translating it yields CAILSGTSGSYEQYF.